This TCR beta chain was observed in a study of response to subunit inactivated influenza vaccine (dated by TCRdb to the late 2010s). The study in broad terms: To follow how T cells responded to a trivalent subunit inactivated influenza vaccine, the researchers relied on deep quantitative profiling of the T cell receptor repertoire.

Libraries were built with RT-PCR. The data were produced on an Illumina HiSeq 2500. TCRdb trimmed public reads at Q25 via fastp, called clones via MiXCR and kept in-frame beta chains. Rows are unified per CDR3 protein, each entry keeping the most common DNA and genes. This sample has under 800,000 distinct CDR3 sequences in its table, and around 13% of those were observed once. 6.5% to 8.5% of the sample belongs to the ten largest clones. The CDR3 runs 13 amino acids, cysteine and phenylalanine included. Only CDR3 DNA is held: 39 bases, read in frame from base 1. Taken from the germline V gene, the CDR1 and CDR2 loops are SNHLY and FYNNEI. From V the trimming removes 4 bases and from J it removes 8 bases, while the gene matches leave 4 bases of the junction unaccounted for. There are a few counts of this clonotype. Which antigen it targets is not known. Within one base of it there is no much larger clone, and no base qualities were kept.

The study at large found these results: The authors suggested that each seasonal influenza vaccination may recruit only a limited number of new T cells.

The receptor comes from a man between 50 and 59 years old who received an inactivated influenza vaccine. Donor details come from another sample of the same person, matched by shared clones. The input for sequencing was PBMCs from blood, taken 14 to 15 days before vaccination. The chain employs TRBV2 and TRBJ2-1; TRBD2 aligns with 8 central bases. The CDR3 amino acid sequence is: CASSVRGADEQFF. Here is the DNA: TGTGCCAGCAGTGTGCGGGGGGCCGATGAGCAGTTCTTC.